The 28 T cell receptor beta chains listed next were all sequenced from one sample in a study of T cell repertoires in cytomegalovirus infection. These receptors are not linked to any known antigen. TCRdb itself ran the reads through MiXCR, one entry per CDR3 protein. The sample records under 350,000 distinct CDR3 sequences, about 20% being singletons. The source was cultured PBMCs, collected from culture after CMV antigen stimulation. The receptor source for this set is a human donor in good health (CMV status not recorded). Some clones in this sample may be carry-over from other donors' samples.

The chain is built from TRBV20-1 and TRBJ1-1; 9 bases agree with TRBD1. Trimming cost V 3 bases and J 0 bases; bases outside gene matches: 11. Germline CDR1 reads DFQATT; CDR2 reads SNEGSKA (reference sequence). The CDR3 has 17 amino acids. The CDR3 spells CSASRTGDWVLNTEAFF. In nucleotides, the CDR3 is TGCAGTGCTAGCCGGACAGGGGATTGGGTTCTGAACACTGAAGCTTTCTTT.

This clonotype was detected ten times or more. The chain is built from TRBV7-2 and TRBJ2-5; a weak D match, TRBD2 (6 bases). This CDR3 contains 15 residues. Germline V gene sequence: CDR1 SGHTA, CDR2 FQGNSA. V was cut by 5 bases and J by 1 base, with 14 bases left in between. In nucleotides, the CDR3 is TGTGCCAGCAGCCTCTTGGGGGAGGTCCAAGAGACCCAGTACTTC. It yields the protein CASSLLGEVQETQYF.

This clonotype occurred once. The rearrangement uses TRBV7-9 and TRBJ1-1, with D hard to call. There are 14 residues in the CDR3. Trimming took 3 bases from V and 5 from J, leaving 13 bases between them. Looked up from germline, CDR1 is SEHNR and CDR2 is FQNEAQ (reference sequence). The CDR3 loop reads CASSFQMGFTEAFF. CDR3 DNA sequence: TGTGCCAGCAGCTTTCAAATGGGTTTTACTGAAGCTTTCTTT. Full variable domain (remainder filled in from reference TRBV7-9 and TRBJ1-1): DTGVSQNPRHKITKRGQNVTFRCDPISEHNRLYWYRQTLGQGPEFLTYFQNEAQLEKSRLLSDRFSAERPKGSFSTLEIQRTEQGDSAMYLCASSFQMGFTEAFFGQGTRLTVV.

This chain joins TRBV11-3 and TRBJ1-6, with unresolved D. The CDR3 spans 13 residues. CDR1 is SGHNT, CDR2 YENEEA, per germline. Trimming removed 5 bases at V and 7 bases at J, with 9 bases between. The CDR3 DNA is TGTGCCAGCAGCCCCAGAAGGAATTCACCCCTCCACTTT. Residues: CASSPRRNSPLHF.

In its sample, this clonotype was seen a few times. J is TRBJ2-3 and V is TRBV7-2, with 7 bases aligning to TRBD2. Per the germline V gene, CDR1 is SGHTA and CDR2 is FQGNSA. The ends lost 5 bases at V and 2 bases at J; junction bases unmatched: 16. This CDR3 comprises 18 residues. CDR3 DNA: TGTGCCAGCAGCATAGGTGAAGGGGCGGGAGTGCACACAGATACGCAGTATTTT. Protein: CASSIGEGAGVHTDTQYF.

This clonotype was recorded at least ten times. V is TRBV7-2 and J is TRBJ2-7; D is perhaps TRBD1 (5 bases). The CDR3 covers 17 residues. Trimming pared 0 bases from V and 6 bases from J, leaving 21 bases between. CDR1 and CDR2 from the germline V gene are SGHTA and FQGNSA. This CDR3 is CASSLASPGRFICEQYV. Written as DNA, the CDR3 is TGTGCCAGCAGCTTAGCGTCTCCAGGGCGTTTTATTTGCGAGCAGTACGTC.

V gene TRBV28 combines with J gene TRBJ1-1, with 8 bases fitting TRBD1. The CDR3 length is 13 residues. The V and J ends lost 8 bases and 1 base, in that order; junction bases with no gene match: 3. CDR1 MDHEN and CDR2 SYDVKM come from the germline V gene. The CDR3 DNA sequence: TGTGCCAGCGGACAGGGTACGAACACTGAAGCTTTCTTT. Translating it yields CASGQGTNTEAFF.

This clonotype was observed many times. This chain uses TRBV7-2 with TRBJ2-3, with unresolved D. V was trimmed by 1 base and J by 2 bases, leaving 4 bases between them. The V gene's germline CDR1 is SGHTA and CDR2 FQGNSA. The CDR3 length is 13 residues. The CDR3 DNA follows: TGTGCCAGCAGCTTAGGATACACAGATACGCAGTATTTT. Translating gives CASSLGYTDTQYF.

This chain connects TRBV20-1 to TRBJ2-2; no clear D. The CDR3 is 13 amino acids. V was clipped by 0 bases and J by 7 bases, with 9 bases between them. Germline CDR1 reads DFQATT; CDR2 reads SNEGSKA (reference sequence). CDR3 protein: CSARDHSLGELFF. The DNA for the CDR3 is TGCAGTGCTAGAGATCATAGTCTCGGGGAGCTGTTTTTT.

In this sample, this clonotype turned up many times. The CDR3 spells CASSMGRLVGKEKLFF. The CDR3 bases are TGTGCCAGCAGCATGGGTAGACTCGTCGGCAAAGAAAAACTGTTTTTT. J is TRBJ1-4 and V is TRBV7-8, with D hard to call. With 5 bases removed from V and 8 bases from J, the gap between germline ends came to 21 bases. This CDR3 has 16 residues. Germline CDR1 SGHVS, CDR2 FQNEAQ.

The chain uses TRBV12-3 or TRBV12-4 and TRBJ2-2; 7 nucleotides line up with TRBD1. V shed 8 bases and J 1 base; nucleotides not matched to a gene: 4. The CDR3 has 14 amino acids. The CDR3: CASGRQGNTGELFF. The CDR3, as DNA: TGTGCCAGCGGAAGACAGGGGAACACCGGGGAGCTGTTTTTT.

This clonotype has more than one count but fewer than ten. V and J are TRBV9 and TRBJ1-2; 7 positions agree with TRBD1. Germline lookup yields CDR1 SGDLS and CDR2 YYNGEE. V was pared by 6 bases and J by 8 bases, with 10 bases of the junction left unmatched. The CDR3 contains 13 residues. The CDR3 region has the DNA TGTGCCAGCACTCGGGAGGGGGCTTACGGCTACACCTTC. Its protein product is CASTREGAYGYTF.

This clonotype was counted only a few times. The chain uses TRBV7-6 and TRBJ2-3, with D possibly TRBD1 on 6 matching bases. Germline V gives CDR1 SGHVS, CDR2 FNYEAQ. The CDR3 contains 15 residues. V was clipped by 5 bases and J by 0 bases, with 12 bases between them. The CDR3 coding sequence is TGTGCCAGCAGCCGAGGACAGTCTAGCACAGATACGCAGTATTTT. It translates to CASSRGQSSTDTQYF.

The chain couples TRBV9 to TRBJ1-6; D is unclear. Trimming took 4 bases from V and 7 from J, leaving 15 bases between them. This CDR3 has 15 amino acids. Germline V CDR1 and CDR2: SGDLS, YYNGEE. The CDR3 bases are TGTGCCAGCAGCCTCTCCAGTACTCCGAATTCACCCCTCCACTTT. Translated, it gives CASSLSSTPNSPLHF.

The CDR3 region is CASSRGDGTEAFF. The CDR3 DNA is TGTGCCAGCAGCCGGGGAGACGGGACTGAAGCTTTCTTT. The gene calls are TRBV4-2 and TRBJ1-1; D remains unclear. Per the germline V gene, CDR1 is LGHNA and CDR2 is YNFKEQ. V was cut by 4 bases and J by 5 bases, with 11 bases left in between. This CDR3 is 13 amino acids long.

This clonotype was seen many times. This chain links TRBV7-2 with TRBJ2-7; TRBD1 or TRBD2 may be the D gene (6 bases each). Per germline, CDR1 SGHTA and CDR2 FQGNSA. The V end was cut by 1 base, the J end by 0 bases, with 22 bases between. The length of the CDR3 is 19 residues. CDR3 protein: CASSLETWGATESSYEQYF. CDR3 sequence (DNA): TGTGCCAGCAGCTTAGAGACTTGGGGGGCGACCGAAAGCTCCTACGAGCAGTACTTC.

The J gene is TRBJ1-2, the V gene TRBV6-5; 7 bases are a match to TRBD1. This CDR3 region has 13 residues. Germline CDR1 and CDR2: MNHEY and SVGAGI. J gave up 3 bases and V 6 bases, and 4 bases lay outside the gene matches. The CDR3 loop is CASRETGDYGYTF. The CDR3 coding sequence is TGTGCCAGCAGGGAAACAGGGGACTATGGCTACACCTTC.

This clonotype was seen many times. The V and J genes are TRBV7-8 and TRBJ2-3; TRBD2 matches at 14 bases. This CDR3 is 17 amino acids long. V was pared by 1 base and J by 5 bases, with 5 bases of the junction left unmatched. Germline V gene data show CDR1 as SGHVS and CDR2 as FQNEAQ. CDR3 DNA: TGTGCCAGCAGCTTAGGACTAGCGGGAGGGCCGGTAGATACGCAGTATTTT. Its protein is CASSLGLAGGPVDTQYF.

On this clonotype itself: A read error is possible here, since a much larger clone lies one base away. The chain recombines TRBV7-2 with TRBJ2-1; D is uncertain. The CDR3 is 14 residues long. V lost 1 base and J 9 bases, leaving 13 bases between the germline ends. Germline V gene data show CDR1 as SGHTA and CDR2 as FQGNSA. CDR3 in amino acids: CASSLGSALTEQFF. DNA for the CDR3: TGTGCCAGCAGCTTAGGTTCTGCGCTAACTGAGCAGTTCTTC.

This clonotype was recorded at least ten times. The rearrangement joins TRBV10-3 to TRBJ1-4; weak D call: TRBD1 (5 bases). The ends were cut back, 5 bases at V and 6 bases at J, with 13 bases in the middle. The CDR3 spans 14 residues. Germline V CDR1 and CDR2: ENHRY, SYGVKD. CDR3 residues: CAISNRGDDEKLFF. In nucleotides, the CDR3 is TGTGCCATCAGTAATCGGGGGGACGATGAAAAACTGTTTTTT.

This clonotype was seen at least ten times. CDR3 residues: CASSSETFPSGPAPETQYF. The DNA for the CDR3 is TGTGCCAGCAGCTCCGAAACCTTTCCCTCCGGGCCAGCCCCGGAGACCCAGTACTTC. The chain joins TRBV11-2 to TRBJ2-5; D gene uncertain. CDR3 length: 19 amino acids. V was cut by 4 bases and J by 5 bases, with 29 bases left in between. Germline assignment: CDR1 SGHAT and CDR2 FQNNGV. Complete variable domain (other parts from reference TRBV11-2 and TRBJ2-5): EAGVAQSPRYKIIEKRQSVAFWCNPISGHATLYWYQQILGQGPKLLIQFQNNGVVDDSQLPKDRFSAERLKGVDSTLKIQPAKLEDSAVYLCASSSETFPSGPAPETQYFGPGTRLLVL.

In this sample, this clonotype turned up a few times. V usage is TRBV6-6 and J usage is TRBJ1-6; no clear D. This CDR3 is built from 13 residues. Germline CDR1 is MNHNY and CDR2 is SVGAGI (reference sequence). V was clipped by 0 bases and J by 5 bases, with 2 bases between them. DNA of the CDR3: TGTGCCAGCAGTTACTCGGATAATTCACCCCTCCACTTT. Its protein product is CASSYSDNSPLHF.

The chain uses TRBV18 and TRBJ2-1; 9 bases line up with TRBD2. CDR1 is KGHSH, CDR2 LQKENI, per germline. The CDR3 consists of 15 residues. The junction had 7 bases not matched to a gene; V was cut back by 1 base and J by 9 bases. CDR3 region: CASSPQTAGGSEQFF. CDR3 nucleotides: TGTGCCAGCTCACCACAAACAGCGGGAGGAAGTGAGCAGTTCTTC.

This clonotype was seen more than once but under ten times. The CDR3 spells CASSQAGGLAGEDTQYF. The CDR3 coding sequence is TGCGCCAGCAGCCAAGCGGGGGGACTAGCGGGAGAGGATACGCAGTATTTT. The V and J genes are TRBV4-1 and TRBJ2-3, with 14 bases matching TRBD2. Germline V gene sequence: CDR1 MGHRA, CDR2 YSYEKL. The CDR3 covers 17 residues. Unmatched junction bases numbered 6, after V lost 1 base and J lost 6 bases.

CDR3 loop: CSVQGGPETQYF. The CDR3 region has the DNA TGCAGCGTTCAAGGGGGGCCCGAGACCCAGTACTTC. V is TRBV29-1 and J is TRBJ2-5, with D tentatively TRBD1 or TRBD2 (6 bases each). Trimming stripped 5 bases from V and 5 bases from J, with 12 bases between. The CDR3 consists of 12 residues. Per the germline V gene, CDR1 is SQVTM and CDR2 is ANQGSEA.

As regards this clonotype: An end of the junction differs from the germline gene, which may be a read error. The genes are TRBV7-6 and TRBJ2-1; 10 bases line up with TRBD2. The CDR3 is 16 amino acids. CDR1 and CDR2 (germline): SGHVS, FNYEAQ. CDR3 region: CASSVASGRINGEQFF. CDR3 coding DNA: TGTGCCAGCAGCGTAGCTAGCGGGAGAATAAACGGCGAGCAGTTCTTC.

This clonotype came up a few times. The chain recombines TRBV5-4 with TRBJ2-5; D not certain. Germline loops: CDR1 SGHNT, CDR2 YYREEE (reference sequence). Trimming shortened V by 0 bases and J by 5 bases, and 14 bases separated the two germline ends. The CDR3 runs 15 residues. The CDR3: CASSLEVMMEETQYF. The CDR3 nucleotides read TGTGCCAGCAGCTTGGAGGTGATGATGGAGGAGACCCAGTACTTC.

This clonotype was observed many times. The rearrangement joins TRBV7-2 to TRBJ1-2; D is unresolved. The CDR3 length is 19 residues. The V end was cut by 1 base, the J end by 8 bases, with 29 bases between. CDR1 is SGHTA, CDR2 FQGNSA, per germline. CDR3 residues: CASSLGPLPYTSFNSGYTF. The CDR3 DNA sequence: TGTGCCAGCAGCTTAGGCCCGTTACCCTATACGTCGTTTAACTCCGGCTACACCTTC.